The entry below describes one TCR beta chain. This specimen belongs to a study of blood T cell repertoires in COVID-19. Turning to the study itself: Donors in the United States, Italy and Spain gave samples during acute or convalescent COVID-19. PBMCs, B-cell-depleted T cells, or T cells were the source of the cDNA or gDNA that made up the material.

In the authors' workflow: Nucleated cell number was recorded as an estimate derived from reference gene primer amplification. Using immunoSEQ multiplex PCR, the repertoire was profiled, and TCRdb retains in-frame clones only, with some absent. That table furnishes V, J and clone size, whereas the DNA furnished D and trimming. The sample has roughly 420,000 clones, around 89% seen once. All enrollees were roughly 18 to 89 years old and from some 24 US areas. The CDR3 is 13 residues long. Per germline, CDR1 WNHNN and CDR2 SYGVQD (reference sequence). V lost 3 bases and J lost 0, with 5 bases in between.

Sequenced material: PBMCs or T cells enriched from blood (not recorded which). The source of this sequence is a woman aged 25 to 45 with acute COVID-19. The rearrangement joins TRBV10-1 to TRBJ1-1, with D uncertain. CDR3 coding DNA: TGCGCCAGCAGTGACCCGGTGAACACTGAAGCTTTCTTT. Translated: CASSDPVNTEAFF.